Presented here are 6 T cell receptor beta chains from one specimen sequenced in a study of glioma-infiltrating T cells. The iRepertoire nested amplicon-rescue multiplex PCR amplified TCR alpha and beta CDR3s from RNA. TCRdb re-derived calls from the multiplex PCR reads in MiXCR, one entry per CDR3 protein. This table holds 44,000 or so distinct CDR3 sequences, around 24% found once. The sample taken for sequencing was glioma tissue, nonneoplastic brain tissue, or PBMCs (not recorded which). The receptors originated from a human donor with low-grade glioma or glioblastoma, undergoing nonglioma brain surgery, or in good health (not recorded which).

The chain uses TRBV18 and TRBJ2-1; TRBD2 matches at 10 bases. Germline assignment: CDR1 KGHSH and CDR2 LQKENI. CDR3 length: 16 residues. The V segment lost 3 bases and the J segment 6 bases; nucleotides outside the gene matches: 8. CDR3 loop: CASSPSGRLRGNEQFF. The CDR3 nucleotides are TGTGCCAGCTCACCTAGCGGGAGGCTTCGAGGCAATGAGCAGTTCTTC.

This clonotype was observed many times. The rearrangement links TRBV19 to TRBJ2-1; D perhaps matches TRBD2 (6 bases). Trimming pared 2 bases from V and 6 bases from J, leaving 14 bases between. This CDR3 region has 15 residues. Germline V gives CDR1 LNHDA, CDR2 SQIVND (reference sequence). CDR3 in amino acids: CASSIRRDGGNEQFF. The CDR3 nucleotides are TGTGCCAGTAGTATAAGGAGGGATGGCGGCAATGAGCAGTTCTTC.

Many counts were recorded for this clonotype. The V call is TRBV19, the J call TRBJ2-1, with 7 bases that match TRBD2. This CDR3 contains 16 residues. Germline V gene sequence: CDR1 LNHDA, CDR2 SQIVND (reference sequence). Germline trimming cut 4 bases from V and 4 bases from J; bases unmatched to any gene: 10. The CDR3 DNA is TGTGCCAGTAGTAGCATGAGCGGGGTTTATTACAATGAGCAGTTCTTC. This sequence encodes CASSSMSGVYYNEQFF. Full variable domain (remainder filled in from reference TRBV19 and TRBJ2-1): DGGITQSPKYLFRKEGQNVTLSCEQNLNHDAMYWYRQDPGQGLRLIYYSQIVNDFQKGDIAEGYSVSREKKESFPLTVTSAQKNPTAFYLCASSSMSGVYYNEQFFGPGTRLTVL.

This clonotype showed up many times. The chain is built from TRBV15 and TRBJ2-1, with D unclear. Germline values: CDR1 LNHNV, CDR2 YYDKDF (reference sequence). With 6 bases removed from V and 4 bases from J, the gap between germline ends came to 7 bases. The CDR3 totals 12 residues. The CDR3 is CATRMGYNEQFF. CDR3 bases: TGTGCCACCAGAATGGGTTACAATGAGCAGTTCTTC.

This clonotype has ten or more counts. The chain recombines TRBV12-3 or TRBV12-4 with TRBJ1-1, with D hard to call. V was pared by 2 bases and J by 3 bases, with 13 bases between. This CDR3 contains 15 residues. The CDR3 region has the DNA TGTGCCAGCAGTTTAACTAGGCTGATGGACACTGAAGCTTTCTTT. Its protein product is CASSLTRLMDTEAFF.

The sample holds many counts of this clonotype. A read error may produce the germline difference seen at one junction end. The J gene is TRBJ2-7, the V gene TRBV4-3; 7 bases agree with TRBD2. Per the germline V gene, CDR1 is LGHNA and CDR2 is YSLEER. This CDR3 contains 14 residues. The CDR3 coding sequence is TGCGCCAGCAGCCAAGATCAGGGTAGCGGGCCATCCACCTTC. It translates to CASSQDQGSGPSTF.